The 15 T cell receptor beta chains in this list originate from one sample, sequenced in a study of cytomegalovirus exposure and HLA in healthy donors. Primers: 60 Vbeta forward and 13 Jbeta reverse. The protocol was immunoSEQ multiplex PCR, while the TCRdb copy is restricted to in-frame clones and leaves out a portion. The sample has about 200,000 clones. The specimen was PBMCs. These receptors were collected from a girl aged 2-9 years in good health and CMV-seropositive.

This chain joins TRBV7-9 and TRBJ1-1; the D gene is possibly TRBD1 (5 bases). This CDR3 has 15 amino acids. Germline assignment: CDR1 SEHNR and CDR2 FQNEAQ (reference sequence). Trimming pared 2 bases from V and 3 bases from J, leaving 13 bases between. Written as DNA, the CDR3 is TGTGCCAGCAGCTTATCCCAGGGTCGGGACACTGAAGCTTTCTTT. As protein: CASSLSQGRDTEAFF.

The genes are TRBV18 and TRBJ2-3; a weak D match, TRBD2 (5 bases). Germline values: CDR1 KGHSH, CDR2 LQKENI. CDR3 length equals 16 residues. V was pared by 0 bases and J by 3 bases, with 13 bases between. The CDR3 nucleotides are TGTGCCAGCTCACCACCGTCGAGGGTCAGAACAGATACGCAGTATTTT. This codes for CASSPPSRVRTDTQYF.

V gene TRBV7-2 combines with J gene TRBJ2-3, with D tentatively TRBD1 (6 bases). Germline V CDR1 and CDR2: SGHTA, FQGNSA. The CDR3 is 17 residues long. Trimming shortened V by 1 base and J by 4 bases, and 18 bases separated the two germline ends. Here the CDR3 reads CASSLGGQGMVADTQYF. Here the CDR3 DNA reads TGTGCCAGCAGCTTAGGGGGGCAGGGGATGGTTGCAGATACGCAGTATTTT.

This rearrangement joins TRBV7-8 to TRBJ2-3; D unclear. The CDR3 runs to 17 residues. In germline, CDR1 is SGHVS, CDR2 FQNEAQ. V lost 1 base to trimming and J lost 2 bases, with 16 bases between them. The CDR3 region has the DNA TGTGCCAGCAGCTTAGATACCGGGTCCGCCTACACAGATACGCAGTATTTT. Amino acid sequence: CASSLDTGSAYTDTQYF.

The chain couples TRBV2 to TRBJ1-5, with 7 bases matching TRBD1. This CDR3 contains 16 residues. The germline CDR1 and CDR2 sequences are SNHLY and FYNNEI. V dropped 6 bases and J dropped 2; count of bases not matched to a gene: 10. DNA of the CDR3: TGTGCCAGCAGCGTTGACAGGGCGAGCGGCAATCAGCCCCAGCATTTT. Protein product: CASSVDRASGNQPQHF.

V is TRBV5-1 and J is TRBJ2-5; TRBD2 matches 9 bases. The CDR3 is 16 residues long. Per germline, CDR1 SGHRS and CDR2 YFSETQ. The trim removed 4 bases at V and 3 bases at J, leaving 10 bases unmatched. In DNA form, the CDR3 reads TGCGCCAGCAGCCAACTGCTAGCGGGGAAAAAAGAGACCCAGTACTTC. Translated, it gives CASSQLLAGKKETQYF.

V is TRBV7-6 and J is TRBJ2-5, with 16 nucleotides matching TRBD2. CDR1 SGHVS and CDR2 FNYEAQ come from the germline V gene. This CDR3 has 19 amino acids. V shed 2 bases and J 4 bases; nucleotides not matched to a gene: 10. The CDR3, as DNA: TGTGCCAGCAGCTTACCGCCGGGACTAGCGGGAGGGCCGGGAGAGACCCAGTACTTC. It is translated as CASSLPPGLAGGPGETQYF.

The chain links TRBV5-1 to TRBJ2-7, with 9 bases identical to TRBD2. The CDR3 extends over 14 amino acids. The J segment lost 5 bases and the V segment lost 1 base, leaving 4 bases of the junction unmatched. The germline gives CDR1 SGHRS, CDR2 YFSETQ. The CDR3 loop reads CASSLQLAGNEQYF. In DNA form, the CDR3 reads TGCGCCAGCAGCTTGCAGCTAGCGGGGAACGAGCAGTACTTC.

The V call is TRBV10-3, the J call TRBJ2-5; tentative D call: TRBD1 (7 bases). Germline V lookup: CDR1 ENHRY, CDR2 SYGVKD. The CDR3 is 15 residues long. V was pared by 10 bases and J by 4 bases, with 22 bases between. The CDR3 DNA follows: TGTGCCACGAGTCCGGGGGCAGGGGGTCGAGAGACCCAGTACTTC. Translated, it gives CATSPGAGGRETQYF.

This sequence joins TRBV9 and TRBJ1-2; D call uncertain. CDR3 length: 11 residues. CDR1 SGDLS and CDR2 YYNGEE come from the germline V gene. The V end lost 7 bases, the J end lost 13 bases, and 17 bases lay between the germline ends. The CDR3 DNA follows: TGTGCCAGCTTGATAGACGGCGAGGTCACCTTC. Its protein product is CASLIDGEVTF.

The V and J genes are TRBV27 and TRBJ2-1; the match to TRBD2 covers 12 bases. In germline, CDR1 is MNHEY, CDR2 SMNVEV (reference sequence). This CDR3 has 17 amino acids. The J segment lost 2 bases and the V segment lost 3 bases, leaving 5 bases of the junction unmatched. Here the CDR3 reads CASSLYTSGGTYNEQFF. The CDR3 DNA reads TGTGCCAGCAGTTTGTACACTAGCGGGGGGACCTACAATGAGCAGTTCTTC.

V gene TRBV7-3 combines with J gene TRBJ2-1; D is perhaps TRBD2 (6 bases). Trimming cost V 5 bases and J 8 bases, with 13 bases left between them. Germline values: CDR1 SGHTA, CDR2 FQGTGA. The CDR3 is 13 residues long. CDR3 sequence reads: CASSPGGPYEQFF. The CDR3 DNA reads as TGTGCCAGCAGCCCCGGAGGGCCCTATGAGCAGTTCTTC.

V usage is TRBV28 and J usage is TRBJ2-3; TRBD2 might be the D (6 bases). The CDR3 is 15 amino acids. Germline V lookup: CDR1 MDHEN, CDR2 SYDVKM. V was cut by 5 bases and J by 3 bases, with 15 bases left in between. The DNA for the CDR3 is TGTGCCAGCAGTGATTGGGGAGGTAAAACAGATACGCAGTATTTT. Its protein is CASSDWGGKTDTQYF.

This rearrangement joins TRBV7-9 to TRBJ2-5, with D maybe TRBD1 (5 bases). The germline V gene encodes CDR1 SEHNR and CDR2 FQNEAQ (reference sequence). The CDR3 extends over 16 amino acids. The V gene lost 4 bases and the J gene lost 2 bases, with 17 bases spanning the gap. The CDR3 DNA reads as TGTGCCAGCAGCTCCCGACAGACCCAACGGCAAGAGACCCAGTACTTC. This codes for CASSSRQTQRQETQYF.

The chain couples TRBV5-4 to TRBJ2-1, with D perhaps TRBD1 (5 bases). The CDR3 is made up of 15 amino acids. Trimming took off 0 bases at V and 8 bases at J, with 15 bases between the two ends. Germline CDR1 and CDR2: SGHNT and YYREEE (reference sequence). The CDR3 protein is CASSLGPASGYEQFF. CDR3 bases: TGTGCCAGCAGCTTGGGACCGGCGTCAGGGTATGAGCAGTTCTTC.